This TCR beta chain came from a study of patients and donors after allogeneic stem cell transplantation. The CDR3 is made up of 15 amino acids. Germline assignment: CDR1 SGDLS and CDR2 YYNGEE. V shed 4 bases, J shed 2 bases, and the junction held 1 base outside the gene matches. This clonotype was counted ten times or more. TCRdb passed the RT-PCR reads through MiXCR, listing each CDR3 protein once. The table has about 4,200 distinct CDR3 sequences, about 16% seen once. The sequenced sample consisted of blood, either unsorted or a sorted T cell fraction (not recorded which). This receptor was taken from a human donor who was either an allogeneic HSCT recipient or a stem cell or donor lymphocyte infusion donor (not recorded which). It is not recorded whose cells these are; they may come from a transplant donor. The rearrangement links TRBV9 to TRBJ2-6; 9 bases map to TRBD1. The CDR3 coding sequence is TGTGCCAGCAGCCGGGACAGGGCTGGGGCCAACGTCCTGACTTTC. It yields the protein CASSRDRAGANVLTF.